In this sample, the clone carrying this T cell receptor (beta chain) turned up a few times. Antigen specificity is unknown. This sample stems from a study of T-cell memory formation after mild COVID-19. Notes on the study in general: Memory sampled before infection contained some responding clones, suggesting cross-reactive memory joined. The main location of contracting CD4+ clones was CM and EM, and that of contracting CD8+ clones was EMRA.

TCRdb reprocessed the 5' RACE reads via MiXCR and lists one record per CDR3 protein. In the table there are around 80,000 distinct CDR3 sequences, around 13% of which are singletons. The CDR3 extends over 14 amino acids. The germline CDR1 and CDR2 sequences are SGHTA and FQGNSA. Trimming took off 3 bases at V and 4 bases at J, with 12 bases between the two ends. Material for sequencing was PBMCs or a T cell subset sorted from them (not recorded which). This sequence was found in a man aged 18 to 29 who had mild COVID-19 (a few samples of this study predate the infection). Cell type and time point are not known. The chain is built from TRBV7-2 and TRBJ1-1, with D unclear. The CDR3 coding sequence is TGTGCCAGCAGCTTCGGGGTGGGTGGCACTGAAGCTTTCTTT. This sequence encodes CASSFGVGGTEAFF.